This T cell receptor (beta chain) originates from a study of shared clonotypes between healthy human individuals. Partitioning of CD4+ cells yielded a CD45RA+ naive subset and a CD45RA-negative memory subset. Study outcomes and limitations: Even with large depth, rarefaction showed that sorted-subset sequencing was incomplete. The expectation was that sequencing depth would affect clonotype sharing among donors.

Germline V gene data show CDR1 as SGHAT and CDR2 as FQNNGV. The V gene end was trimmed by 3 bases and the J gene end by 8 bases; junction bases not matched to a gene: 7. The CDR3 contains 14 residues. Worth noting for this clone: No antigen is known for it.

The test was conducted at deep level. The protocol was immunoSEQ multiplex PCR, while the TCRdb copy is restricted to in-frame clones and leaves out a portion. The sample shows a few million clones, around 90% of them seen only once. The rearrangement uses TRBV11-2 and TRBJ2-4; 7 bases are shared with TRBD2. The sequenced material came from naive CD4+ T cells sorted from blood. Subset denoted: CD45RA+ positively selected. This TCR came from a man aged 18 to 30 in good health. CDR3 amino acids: CASSFLAGGDIQYF. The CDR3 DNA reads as TGTGCCAGCAGCTTCCTAGCTGGGGGGGACATTCAGTACTTC. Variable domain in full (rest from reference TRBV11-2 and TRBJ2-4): EAGVAQSPRYKIIEKRQSVAFWCNPISGHATLYWYQQILGQGPKLLIQFQNNGVVDDSQLPKDRFSAERLKGVDSTLKIQPAKLEDSAVYLCASSFLAGGDIQYFGAGTRLSVL.